This T cell receptor beta chain comes out of a study of graft-versus-host responses after intestinal transplantation. Notes on the study in general: Detection of GvH clones occurred in recipient marrow, and some had their first appearance in ileum or blood. Clonal ratios of graft-versus-host to host-versus-graft in allografts were high for patients exhibiting graft-donor T cell macrochimerism.

This clone was detected only once. No antigen is known for it. TCRdb's copy holds only in-frame clones and misses some; the assay was immunoSEQ multiplex PCR. The top ten clones hold 1% to 1.4% of a sample with roughly 98,000 clones, just under 95% of them seen once. The sequencing here drew on unstimulated CD8+ T cells sorted from spleen or lymph node cells, taken before transplant. This receptor was taken from a human donor who was the organ donor for an intestinal transplant.

CDR3 sequence: CASSYYGGSTDTQYF. CDR3 coding DNA: TGTGCCAGCAGCTACTATGGCGGGAGCACAGATACGCAGTATTTT. This sequence joins TRBV7-6 and TRBJ2-3; D perhaps matches TRBD2 (5 bases). Trimming removed 4 bases from V and 0 bases from J, with 11 bases in between. This CDR3 contains 15 residues. Germline V gene data show CDR1 as SGHVS and CDR2 as FNYEAQ.